Following are 14 T cell receptor beta chains from one sample sequenced in a study of T cell responses to AZD1222 COVID-19 vaccine. Profiled with immunoSEQ multiplex PCR; TCRdb holds only in-frame clones, not every one. Among around 67,000 clones, roughly 89% were seen once, and the ten largest hold about 7%. The specimen comprised peripheral blood, sampled on day 0 of AZD1222 vaccination. The receptors originated from an adult in good health.

This clone occurred once. The V gene is TRBV2, the J gene TRBJ2-5, with D perhaps assigned TRBD1 or TRBD2 (6 bases each). The ends were cut back, 1 base at V and 2 bases at J, with 17 bases in the middle. Germline V gene data show CDR1 as SNHLY and CDR2 as FYNNEI. CDR3 length: 17 residues. CDR3 protein: CASSEEVGGGRQETQYF. CDR3 DNA: TGTGCCAGCAGTGAAGAGGTGGGGGGCGGTCGTCAAGAGACCCAGTACTTC.

The genes are TRBV18 and TRBJ2-7; 9 nucleotides line up with TRBD1. V shed 4 bases and J 7 bases; nucleotides not matched to a gene: 17. The CDR3 spans 17 residues. Germline V gene data show CDR1 as KGHSH and CDR2 as LQKENI. The CDR3 sequence: CASSRLTSGTGPGEQYF. DNA for the CDR3: TGTGCCAGCTCACGTTTGACCTCCGGGACAGGGCCGGGTGAGCAGTACTTC.

The rearrangement links TRBV27 to TRBJ2-7, with D unclear. CDR1 is MNHEY, CDR2 SMNVEV, per germline (reference sequence). V lost 2 bases and J 1 base, leaving 6 bases between the germline ends. The CDR3 extends over 13 amino acids. The CDR3 DNA sequence: TGTGCCAGCAGTTTACAGCTATCCTACGAGCAGTACTTC. It specifies CASSLQLSYEQYF.

The genes are TRBV18 and TRBJ1-1; D gene ambiguous. V lost 0 bases and J 1 base, leaving 6 bases between the germline ends. CDR1 and CDR2 (germline): KGHSH, LQKENI. The CDR3 covers 14 residues. DNA for the CDR3: TGTGCCAGCTCACCACCGCAGCAGAACACTGAAGCTTTCTTT. Its protein product is CASSPPQQNTEAFF.

The rearrangement joins TRBV5-5 to TRBJ2-1; maybe TRBD1 (6 bases). The CDR3 length is 14 residues. V was shortened by 2 bases and J by 10 bases, with 16 bases between the two germline ends. Germline values: CDR1 SGHKS, CDR2 YYEKEE (reference sequence). The CDR3 nucleotides read TGTGCCAGCAGCTTAACAGGGTATTCAGGCGAGCAGTTCTTC. This gives the protein CASSLTGYSGEQFF.

The chain is built from TRBV6-5 and TRBJ2-5; the D gene is possibly TRBD2 (6 bases). This CDR3 has 15 residues. Germline values: CDR1 MNHEY, CDR2 SVGAGI. Trimming left V 7 bases short and J 5 bases short, with 20 bases between. The CDR3 nucleotides read TGTGCCAGCACTGTCCGACTAGGTCGTTGGGAGACCCAGTACTTC. Protein sequence: CASTVRLGRWETQYF.

This chain connects TRBV28 to TRBJ1-2; D might be TRBD1 (5 bases). The length of the CDR3 is 13 residues. Looked up from germline, CDR1 is MDHEN and CDR2 is SYDVKM. Trimming took 6 bases from V and 6 from J, leaving 14 bases between them. The DNA of the CDR3 is TGTGCCAGCAGGGGGGTGGGAAGGAATGGCTACACCTTC. As protein: CASRGVGRNGYTF.

The gene calls are TRBV9 and TRBJ2-3; no reliable D call. V was shortened by 3 bases and J by 3 bases, with 11 bases between the two germline ends. The CDR3 has 14 residues. Germline CDR1 is SGDLS and CDR2 is YYNGEE. The CDR3 region is CASSDPGETDTQYF. Here the CDR3 DNA reads TGTGCCAGCAGCGATCCGGGCGAGACAGATACGCAGTATTTT.

The CDR3 DNA sequence: TGTGCCAGCAGCCCGCTTTCTCAGCCCCAGCATTTT. This translates into CASSPLSQPQHF. V usage is TRBV28 and J usage is TRBJ1-5; D gene ambiguous. V was clipped by 6 bases and J by 6 bases, with 9 bases between them. Germline-derived CDR1 and CDR2 are MDHEN and SYDVKM. CDR3 length: 12 residues.

This sequence joins TRBV5-4 and TRBJ1-1; no clear D. Deletions cut 1 base from V and 3 bases from J, with 10 bases between. The CDR3 spans 14 residues. Germline V gene sequence: CDR1 SGHNT, CDR2 YYREEE (reference sequence). The CDR3 sequence is CASSLPQFHTEAFF. Written as DNA, the CDR3 is TGTGCCAGCAGCTTGCCACAGTTCCACACTGAAGCTTTCTTT. The full variable domain, with the rest looked up from reference TRBV5-4 and TRBJ1-1, is ETGVTQSPTHLIKTRGQQVTLRCSSQSGHNTVSWYQQALGQGPQFIFQYYREEENGRGNFPPRFSGLQFPNYSSELNVNALELDDSALYLCASSLPQFHTEAFFGQGTRLTVV.

The J gene is TRBJ1-6, the V gene TRBV19; D remains unclear. CDR1 is LNHDA, CDR2 SQIVND, per germline (reference sequence). This CDR3 comprises 14 residues. V was trimmed by 1 base and J by 5 bases, leaving 6 bases between them. Written as DNA, the CDR3 is TGTGCCAGTAGTATAGGACGGAATAATTCACCCCTCCACTTT. Encoded protein: CASSIGRNNSPLHF. The full variable domain, in which reference TRBV19 and TRBJ1-6 provide the parts outside the CDR3, is DGGITQSPKYLFRKEGQNVTLSCEQNLNHDAMYWYRQDPGQGLRLIYYSQIVNDFQKGDIAEGYSVSREKKESFPLTVTSAQKNPTAFYLCASSIGRNNSPLHFGNGTRLTVT.

The CDR3 DNA follows: TGTGCCAGCAGTGGGATCGACCACACTGAAGCTTTCTTT. As protein: CASSGIDHTEAFF. The chain employs TRBV2 and TRBJ1-1; D gene unclear. This CDR3 has 13 amino acids. Germline CDR1 is SNHLY and CDR2 is FYNNEI. Trimming removed 4 bases at V and 3 bases at J, with 9 bases between.

This rearrangement joins TRBV10-2 to TRBJ1-4; D not resolved. There are 12 residues in the CDR3. The germline CDR1 and CDR2 sequences are WSHSY and SAAADI. The V end lost 2 bases, the J end lost 8 bases, and 6 bases lay between the germline ends. The CDR3 is CASSEAVEKLFF. CDR3 DNA: TGCGCCAGCAGTGAGGCGGTAGAAAAACTGTTTTTT.

This clone was observed a few times. The V gene is TRBV11-2, the J gene TRBJ2-2, with TRBD2 matching over 7 bases. The V gene end was trimmed by 3 bases and the J gene end by 6 bases; junction bases not matched to a gene: 4. This CDR3 has 14 amino acids. The germline gives CDR1 SGHAT, CDR2 FQNNGV. The DNA for the CDR3 is TGTGCCAGCAGCTTTCGGGAGGTCGCCGGGGAGCTGTTTTTT. Its translation: CASSFREVAGELFF.